The entry below gives a single T cell receptor (beta chain) sequence along with its context. What it binds is unknown. This sample is part of a study of T cell repertoires in cytomegalovirus infection. Study-level background: Shared public TCR beta signatures pointed to both CMV infection and a matching HLA type.

V gave up 2 bases and J gave up 0 bases, with 14 bases separating them. CDR3 length: 17 amino acids. CDR1 MNHEY and CDR2 SVGEGT come from the germline V gene. Study-wide results and caveats: Identification of carriers of CMV plus the relevant HLA was performed using cumulative public TCR beta family frequency.

TCRdb reprocessed the reads via MiXCR and lists one record per CDR3 protein. The table includes some 680,000 distinct CDR3 sequences, approximately 34% detected once. Source material: PBMCs. The chain couples TRBV6-2 or TRBV6-3 to TRBJ1-5; unclear D gene. The sequence derives from a human donor in good health (CMV status not recorded). Some clones in this sample may be carry-over from other donors' samples. The CDR3 bases are TGTGCCAGCAGTTACGGCCAGGTCGCCGGTAGCAATCAGCCCCAGCATTTT. Residues: CASSYGQVAGSNQPQHF.